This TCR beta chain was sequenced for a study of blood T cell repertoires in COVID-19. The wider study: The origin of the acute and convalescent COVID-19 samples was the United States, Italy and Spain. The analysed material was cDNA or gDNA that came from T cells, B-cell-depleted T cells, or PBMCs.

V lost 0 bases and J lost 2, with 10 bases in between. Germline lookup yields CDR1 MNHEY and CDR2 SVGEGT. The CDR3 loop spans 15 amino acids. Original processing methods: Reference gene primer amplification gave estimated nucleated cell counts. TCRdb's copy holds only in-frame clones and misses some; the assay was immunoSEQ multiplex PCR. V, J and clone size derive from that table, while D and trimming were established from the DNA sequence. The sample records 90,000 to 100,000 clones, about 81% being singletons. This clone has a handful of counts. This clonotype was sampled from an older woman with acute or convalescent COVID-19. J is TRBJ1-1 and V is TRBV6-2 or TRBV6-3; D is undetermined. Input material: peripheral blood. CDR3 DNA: TGTGCCAGCAGTTACTCGGCTTACAGAAACACTGAAGCTTTCTTT. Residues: CASSYSAYRNTEAFF.